This TCR beta chain was captured by sequencing in a study of T cells in Graves' hyperthyroidism and ophthalmopathy. About the study: Peripheral blood was taken when the disease was first diagnosed, before any treatment began.

Amplification of TCR beta CDR3 regions was performed using RNA transcripts as template. First-round RT-PCR targeting the TCR CDR3 was performed with the HTBI primer set. TCRdb itself ran the multiplex PCR reads through MiXCR, one entry per CDR3 protein. The sample records some 370,000 distinct CDR3 sequences, 17% being singletons. The CDR3 loop spans 13 amino acids. CDR1 is SNHLY, CDR2 FYNNEI, per germline. Trimming left V 6 bases short and J 0 bases short, with 8 bases between. In patients aged 18 to 65, hyperthyroidism was newly diagnosed, with duration under 2 months. Every diagnosis used clinical symptoms, serum thyroxine and TRAb, thyroid ultrasound and orbital computed tomography. Fresh peripheral blood, around 9.3 ml, was the source of the PBMCs. At least ten counts were recorded for this clonotype.

This receptor was taken from a woman in her thirties with Graves' hyperthyroidism that later progressed to Graves' ophthalmopathy. The sample consisted of blood. The chain recombines TRBV2 with TRBJ1-2; no clear D gene. The CDR3 sequence is CASSIKANYGYTF. Here the CDR3 DNA reads TGTGCCAGCAGCATTAAAGCTAACTATGGCTACACCTTC.